The clone carrying this T cell receptor beta chain has a handful of counts. This record belongs to a study of technical replicates of blood from a few donors. CDR1 SNHLY and CDR2 FYNNEI come from the germline V gene. The CDR3 totals 12 residues. Between the trimmed V and J ends, which lost 7 bases and 5 bases, there was a span of 11 bases. The assay was immunoSEQ multiplex PCR, and TCRdb's table has in-frame clones only and misses some. The sample holds tens of thousands of clones; approximately 91% are singletons and the top ten take about 0.4%. This sequence joins TRBV2 and TRBJ2-5, with D maybe TRBD1 (5 bases). The sequenced material came from T cells isolated from PBMCs. This clonotype was obtained from a human donor in good health. Some clones in this sample may be carry-over from other donors' samples. The CDR3 region has the DNA TGTGCCAGCATAAGGGGCTGGGAGACCCAGTACTTC. It encodes CASIRGWETQYF.